The 26 T cell receptor beta chains in this list originate from one sample, sequenced in a study of T cells in Graves' hyperthyroidism and ophthalmopathy. Regions amplified from RNA transcripts were the TCR beta CDR3 regions. Initially, a first-round RT-PCR of the TCR CDR3 employed the HTBI primer set. From the multiplex PCR reads, TCRdb called clonotypes with MiXCR, one entry per CDR3 protein. The table shows roughly 700,000 distinct CDR3 sequences, with under 45% occurring only once. Specimen: blood. The source of these receptors is a woman aged 40 to 55 with Graves' hyperthyroidism.

This clonotype came up many times. The V and J genes are TRBV15 and TRBJ2-7, with 7 positions matching TRBD1. The V gene's germline CDR1 is LNHNV and CDR2 YYDKDF (reference sequence). Trimming cost V 6 bases and J 0 bases; bases outside gene matches: 2. The CDR3 covers 13 residues. The chain's CDR3 is CATRRQGSYEQYF. The CDR3 nucleotides read TGTGCCACCAGGCGACAGGGCTCCTACGAGCAGTACTTC.

The rearrangement links TRBV20-1 to TRBJ1-3, with TRBD1 as a possible D gene (5 bases). This CDR3 region has 17 residues. The V end was cut by 3 bases, the J end by 1 base, with 19 bases between. Germline CDR1 DFQATT, CDR2 SNEGSKA (reference sequence). Here the CDR3 reads CSAREEGAGLSGNTIYF. CDR3 DNA: TGCAGTGCTAGGGAGGAAGGGGCAGGGCTTTCTGGAAACACCATATATTTT.

This clonotype was observed many times. This sequence joins TRBV5-1 and TRBJ1-3; no firm D call. V lost 4 bases and J 2 bases, leaving 13 bases between the germline ends. The germline gives CDR1 SGHRS, CDR2 YFSETQ. The CDR3 runs to 15 residues. The CDR3 is CASSRGGQAGNTIYF. CDR3 in DNA: TGCGCCAGCAGCCGTGGAGGGCAGGCTGGAAACACCATATATTTT.

This clonotype was picked up a small number of times. It may be a read error: a sequence one base away is much more abundant. This chain connects TRBV19 to TRBJ1-1, with D possibly matching TRBD1 (6 bases). CDR1 LNHDA and CDR2 SQIVND come from the germline V gene (reference sequence). This CDR3 has 13 residues. Between the trimmed V and J ends, which lost 7 bases and 1 base, there was a span of 10 bases. CDR3 residues: CASIMTGNTEAFF. The CDR3 coding sequence is TGTGCCAGTATTATGACAGGGAACACTGAAGCTTTCTTT.

As regards this clonotype: At one of its ends the junction is not consistent with the germline gene, which may arise from a read error. V gene TRBV19 combines with J gene TRBJ1-3, with D hard to call. The CDR3 runs to 14 residues. Per the germline V gene, CDR1 is LNHDA and CDR2 is SQIVND (reference sequence). The CDR3: CASSPGFSGSTIYF. The CDR3 DNA follows: TGTGCCAGTAGTCCAGGTTTCTCTGGAAGCACCATATATTTT.

The rearrangement joins TRBV14 to TRBJ2-7, with D uncertain. Trimming took off 1 base at V and 11 bases at J, with 12 bases between the two ends. This CDR3 is 12 amino acids long. Germline V gene data show CDR1 as SGHDN and CDR2 as FVKESK. This CDR3 is CASSQGAGEEYF. The CDR3 DNA sequence: TGTGCCAGCAGCCAAGGGGCAGGTGAGGAGTACTTC.

This clonotype was counted a few times. The CDR3 spells CASSLSRARGYTF. As DNA, the CDR3 is TGTGCCAGCAGCTTGTCGAGGGCCCGGGGCTACACCTTC. J is TRBJ1-2 and V is TRBV7-8, with D uncertain. The CDR3 extends over 13 amino acids. The germline gives CDR1 SGHVS, CDR2 FQNEAQ. V gave up 3 bases and J gave up 8 bases, with 13 bases separating them.

This clonotype was observed at least ten times. The chain has TRBV5-4 and TRBJ2-2; 7 bases are shared with TRBD1. This CDR3 comprises 14 residues. The germline V gene encodes CDR1 SGHNT and CDR2 YYREEE (reference sequence). With 4 bases clipped from V and 6 bases from J, the junction kept 6 bases outside the gene matches. In DNA form, the CDR3 reads TGTGCCAGCAGCCCAAGGGGGCAAGCCGGGGAGCTGTTTTTT. The encoded protein is CASSPRGQAGELFF.

The rearrangement uses TRBV7-6 and TRBJ1-4; no reliable D call. V lost 7 bases, J lost 10 bases, and 16 bases lay in between. CDR1 is SGHVS and CDR2 is FNYEAQ in the germline V gene. The CDR3 consists of 13 residues. DNA of the CDR3: TGTGCCAGCACCCGTACCATCTCTGGAAAACTGTTTTTT. It translates to CASTRTISGKLFF.

As concerns this clonotype: A much larger clone sits a single nucleotide away, making a read error possible. J is TRBJ2-7 and V is TRBV7-2; D is perhaps TRBD1 (6 bases). The CDR3 is 15 amino acids. The germline CDR1 and CDR2 sequences are SGHTA and FQGNSA. Written as DNA, the CDR3 is TGTGCCAGCAGCTGGGCGGTCGGACAGACTTACGAGCAGCACTTC. This sequence encodes CASSWAVGQTYEQHF.

This clonotype has a count of ten or more. J is TRBJ1-4 and V is TRBV15, with 7 bases identical to TRBD1. The V segment lost 5 bases and the J segment 5 bases; nucleotides outside the gene matches: 11. The CDR3 spans 16 residues. From germline, CDR1 is LNHNV and CDR2 YYDKDF (reference sequence). The DNA for the CDR3 is TGTGCCACCAGCCACCGTACAGGGGCGTCGAATGAAAAACTGTTTTTT. Translated: CATSHRTGASNEKLFF. The full variable domain, in which reference TRBV15 and TRBJ1-4 provide the parts outside the CDR3, is DAMVIQNPRYQVTQFGKPVTLSCSQTLNHNVMYWYQQKSSQAPKLLFHYYDKDFNNEADTPDNFQSRRPNTSFCFLDIRSPGLGDTAMYLCATSHRTGASNEKLFFGSGTQLSVL.

This clonotype appeared a few times. One end of the junction is discordant with germline, which a read error may explain. The chain is built from TRBV25-1 and TRBJ2-2; the D gene is possibly TRBD1 (5 bases). CDR1 and CDR2 (germline): MGHDK, SYGVNS. The CDR3 extends over 15 amino acids. The CDR3 sequence: CASLGEGLNAGELFF. In DNA form, the CDR3 reads TGTGCCTCCCTAGGGGAAGGGTTGAACGCCGGGGAGCTGTTTTTT.

On this clonotype: This may be a read error: a much more frequent sequence differs by one nucleotide. The chain has TRBV12-3 or TRBV12-4 and TRBJ2-7, with 9 bases aligning to TRBD1. V was pared by 5 bases and J by 7 bases, with 6 bases of the junction left unmatched. The CDR3 contains 13 residues. The CDR3 here is CASSRTGVQEQYF. CDR3 sequence (DNA): TGTGCCAGCAGTCGGACAGGGGTCCAGGAGCAGTACTTC.

Ten or more counts support this clonotype. This chain uses TRBV7-6 with TRBJ2-7; D unclear. V lost 2 bases to trimming and J lost 0 bases, with 8 bases between them. The germline gives CDR1 SGHVS, CDR2 FNYEAQ. This CDR3 is 14 amino acids long. The chain's CDR3 is CASSLQVSSYEQYF. Here the CDR3 DNA reads TGTGCCAGCAGCTTACAGGTTAGCTCCTACGAGCAGTACTTC.

V gene TRBV5-1 combines with J gene TRBJ1-1; weak D call: TRBD1 (6 bases). The CDR3 extends over 14 amino acids. Germline CDR1 and CDR2: SGHRS and YFSETQ. V lost 4 bases, J lost 6 bases, and 16 bases lay in between. The CDR3 reads CASSPAQGYAEAFF. CDR3 bases: TGCGCCAGCAGCCCCGCCCAGGGGTATGCTGAAGCTTTCTTT. The entire variable domain, with the rest obtained from reference TRBV5-1 and TRBJ1-1, is as follows: KAGVTQTPRYLIKTRGQQVTLSCSPISGHRSVSWYQQTPGQGLQFLFEYFSETQRNKGNFPGRFSGRQFSNSRSEMNVSTLELGDSALYLCASSPAQGYAEAFFGQGTRLTVV.

This rearrangement joins TRBV10-1 to TRBJ2-7; D gene unclear. The germline CDR1 and CDR2 sequences are WNHNN and SYGVQD (reference sequence). CDR3 length equals 15 residues. V dropped 3 bases and J dropped 0 bases, with 12 bases sitting between them. CDR3 nucleotides: TGCGCCAGCAGTGATATGGGCTCTCACTCCTACGAGCAGTACTTC. It codes for CASSDMGSHSYEQYF.

The chain recombines TRBV25-1 with TRBJ1-3, with a tentative D call TRBD1 (5 bases). Germline V CDR1 and CDR2: MGHDK, SYGVNS. The CDR3 covers 17 residues. Trimming shortened V by 6 bases and J by 0 bases, and 18 bases separated the two germline ends. CDR3 in amino acids: CASSYGADASSGNTIYF. For the CDR3, the DNA is TGTGCCAGCAGCTACGGGGCGGACGCGAGCTCTGGAAACACCATATATTTT.

This clonotype appeared a few times. This chain uses TRBV5-8 with TRBJ1-1; D gene unclear. Trimming cost V 4 bases and J 6 bases, with 16 bases left between them. CDR1 SGHTS and CDR2 YDEGEE come from the germline V gene. This CDR3 is built from 14 residues. The CDR3 DNA reads TGTGCCAGCAGCCTGAGATTTGGGCGGTCTGAAGCTTTCTTT. It specifies CASSLRFGRSEAFF.

This clonotype was seen only a few times. One end of the junction varies from germline; a read error may be responsible. V and J are TRBV7-9 and TRBJ2-7; D gene uncertain. Germline V gives CDR1 SEHNR, CDR2 FQNEAQ (reference sequence). The CDR3 sequence is 11 residues long. The CDR3 region is CAGSLLYEQYF. The DNA of the CDR3 is TGTGCCGGCAGCTTACTGTACGAGCAGTACTTC. The whole variable domain, remainder taken from reference TRBV7-9 and TRBJ2-7, is DTGVSQNPRHKITKRGQNVTFRCDPISEHNRLYWYRQTLGQGPEFLTYFQNEAQLEKSRLLSDRFSAERPKGSFSTLEIQRTEQGDSAMYLCAGSLLYEQYFGPGTRLTVT.

With respect to this clonotype: Here the CDR3 omits its conserved ending phenylalanine or tryptophan, so a read error is the likely source. The DNA is omitted, as the CDR3 cannot be located on it reliably, and the CDR3 follows TCRdb's listing. The chain couples TRBV6-1 to TRBJ1-3. Germline V gene data show CDR1 as MNHNS and CDR2 as SASEGT. Both ends counted, the CDR3 spans 9 residues. CDR3 region: CASSPRTSK.

This chain links TRBV7-2 with TRBJ1-1; D is possibly TRBD1 (6 bases). Germline CDR1 is SGHTA and CDR2 is FQGNSA. The CDR3 length is 14 residues. The V end lost 6 bases, the J end lost 4 bases, and 15 bases lay between the germline ends. CDR3 protein: CASRVTGLGTEAFF. The CDR3 nucleotides are TGTGCCAGCAGAGTAACAGGGTTGGGCACTGAAGCTTTCTTT.

The sample holds a few counts of this clonotype. The V call is TRBV4-3, the J call TRBJ1-1; D gene unclear. The CDR3 contains 14 residues. Germline V gene data show CDR1 as LGHNA and CDR2 as YSLEER. The V gene lost 1 base and the J gene lost 3 bases, with 9 bases spanning the gap. The CDR3 is CASSQGAGYTEAFF. The CDR3 region has the DNA TGCGCCAGCAGCCAAGGTGCGGGATACACTGAAGCTTTCTTT.

This clonotype has ten or more counts. The chain is built from TRBV10-3 and TRBJ2-5, with D possibly matching TRBD2 (5 bases). The CDR3 spans 12 residues. Per germline, CDR1 ENHRY and CDR2 SYGVKD. The V gene lost 10 bases and the J gene lost 5 bases, with 14 bases spanning the gap. CDR3 amino acids: CATEGLQETQYF. In DNA, the CDR3 is TGTGCCACCGAGGGCCTACAGGAGACCCAGTACTTC.

This clonotype was counted only a few times. This chain joins TRBV6-2 or TRBV6-3 and TRBJ1-4; TRBD1 matches 9 bases. Looked up from germline, CDR1 is MNHEY and CDR2 is SVGEGT. Trimming cost V 6 bases and J 7 bases; bases outside gene matches: 6. The CDR3 contains 14 residues. CDR3 sequence (DNA): TGTGCCAGCAGCCCGGACAGGGGATCTGAAAAACTGTTTTTT. Translation gives CASSPDRGSEKLFF.

This clonotype was seen more than once but under ten times. The chain joins TRBV7-2 to TRBJ2-6; D uncertain. The CDR3 runs 17 residues. Trimming pared 3 bases from V and 0 bases from J, leaving 12 bases between. The germline V gene encodes CDR1 SGHTA and CDR2 FQGNSA. This CDR3 is CASSFRTVRSGANVLTF. The CDR3 bases are TGTGCCAGCAGCTTTAGAACTGTACGCTCTGGGGCCAACGTCCTGACTTTC.

This clonotype has ten or more counts. This chain uses TRBV19 with TRBJ1-1; maybe TRBD1 (6 bases). The germline V gene has CDR1 LNHDA and CDR2 SQIVND (reference sequence). V dropped 6 bases and J dropped 4 bases, with 12 bases sitting between them. The CDR3 loop spans 13 amino acids. CDR3 DNA sequence: TGTGCCAGTAGGGAGGGGGGAGGCACTGAAGCTTTCTTT. The encoded protein is CASREGGGTEAFF.